These T cell receptor beta chains were read from a single sample in a study of blood T cell repertoires in COVID-19. The repertoire was sequenced with immunoSEQ multiplex PCR; TCRdb's copy has only in-frame clones and lacks some. The table lists roughly 210,000 clones, around nine tenths of them singletons, with roughly 7.1% in the top ten. The sequencing sample was made of PBMCs or T cells enriched from blood (not recorded which). The receptors stem from a man younger than 40 in a cohort exposed to, infected with or recovered from COVID-19 (not recorded which). The CDR3 runs from the conserved cysteine through the conserved F or W. The D gene is left open where the match is weak. Size is omitted from some rows. Given values are once, few, many or a class for expanded clones.

j_call clone_size d_call v_call cdr3_aa cdr3_nt
TRBJ1-5 few NA TRBV18 CASSPGGNQPQHF TGTGCCAGCTCACCAGGCGGGAATCAGCCCCAGCATTTT
TRBJ1-2 NA TRBD1 TRBV27 CASSLKDRGRQGYTF TGTGCCAGCAGTTTAAAAGACAGGGGGCGTCAAGGCTACACCTTC
TRBJ2-7 NA TRBD1 TRBV7-2 CASSGDRISYEQYF TGTGCCAGCAGCGGGGACAGAATCTCCTACGAGCAGTACTTC
TRBJ2-5 NA TRBD2 TRBV7-9 CASSSTSGILVTQYF TGTGCCAGCAGCTCGACTAGCGGGATTTTAGTGACCCAGTACTTC
TRBJ2-2 NA TRBD2 TRBV2 CASGGLAVLTGELFF TGTGCCAGCGGGGGACTAGCGGTCTTAACCGGGGAGCTGTTTTTT
TRBJ2-3 NA TRBD2 TRBV7-3 CASSLKGRGTSGRAGTDTQYF TGTGCCAGCAGCTTGAAGGGTAGGGGGACTAGCGGGAGGGCCGGCACAGATACGCAGTATTTT
TRBJ2-1 once NA TRBV5-4 CASRLDSYNEQFF TGTGCCAGCAGGCTGGACAGCTACAATGAGCAGTTCTTC
TRBJ1-5 NA NA TRBV9 CASSEGVHSQPQHF TGTGCCAGCTCAGAGGGTGTACATAGTCAGCCCCAGCATTTT
TRBJ2-5 NA NA TRBV7-8 CASSARGLWETQYF TGTGCCAGCAGCGCCAGGGGCCTTTGGGAGACCCAGTACTTC
TRBJ2-3 NA NA TRBV7-8 CASSSGGRDTQYF TGTGCCAGCAGCTCTGGGGGCCGCGATACGCAGTATTTT
TRBJ2-3 NA NA TRBV27 CAIISTDTQYF TGTGCCATAATCAGCACAGATACGCAGTATTTT
TRBJ2-4 NA NA TRBV4-1 CASSHGGYSKNIQYF TGCGCCAGCAGCCATGGGGGCTATTCCAAAAACATTCAGTACTTC
TRBJ1-1 NA TRBD1 TRBV11-2 CASSLPLDRVVTEAFF TGTGCCAGCAGCTTACCTCTGGACAGGGTCGTGACTGAAGCTTTCTTT
TRBJ2-1 NA TRBD2 TRBV19 CASAGTSVYNEQFF TGTGCCAGTGCCGGGACTAGCGTCTACAATGAGCAGTTCTTC
TRBJ1-4 NA TRBD1 TRBV5-1 CASSLGTGANNEKLFF TGCGCCAGCAGCTTGGGAACAGGGGCCAATAATGAAAAACTGTTTTTT
TRBJ2-1 NA TRBD2 TRBV5-1 CASSPRTSVGNEQFF TGCGCCAGCAGCCCTCGGACTAGCGTTGGCAATGAGCAGTTCTTC
TRBJ2-2 NA TRBD1 TRBV9 CASSPSPTGQGLAGELFF TGTGCCAGCAGCCCCTCCCCCACGGGACAGGGTCTGGCCGGGGAGCTGTTTTTT
TRBJ1-2 NA TRBD1 TRBV28 CASSLHPGGNYGYTF TGTGCCAGCAGCCTACACCCAGGGGGGAACTATGGCTACACCTTC
TRBJ2-1 NA NA TRBV6-5 CASSMTESNEQFF TGTGCCAGCAGTATGACAGAAAGCAATGAGCAGTTCTTC
TRBJ1-5 few NA TRBV4-2 CASSPLGGAHFVAQHF TGTGCCAGCAGCCCCCTGGGAGGGGCTCACTTCGTGGCCCAGCATTTT
TRBJ2-1 NA TRBD2 TRBV5-4 CASSVGGPLAGDTYNEQFF TGTGCCAGCAGCGTGGGCGGTCCACTAGCGGGAGATACCTACAATGAGCAGTTCTTC
TRBJ1-1 NA TRBD1 TRBV19 CASSRTGSPGLGNTEAFF TGTGCCAGTAGTCGGACAGGGAGCCCGGGACTTGGCAACACTGAAGCTTTCTTT
TRBJ1-2 once TRBD1 TRBV19 CATRQGYNYGYTF TGTGCCACACGACAGGGGTACAACTATGGCTACACCTTC
TRBJ2-7 NA NA TRBV6-6 CASSSPTLTTYEQYF TGTGCCAGCAGTTCCCCGACACTCACCACCTACGAGCAGTACTTC
TRBJ1-5 NA NA TRBV28 CASSFGVNQPQHF TGTGCCAGCAGTTTCGGGGTCAATCAGCCCCAGCATTTT
TRBJ2-6 NA NA TRBV7-2 CASSLVSVRSSGANVLTF TGTGCCAGCAGCTTAGTGTCGGTGAGGAGTTCTGGGGCCAACGTCCTGACTTTC
TRBJ2-2 NA TRBD2 TRBV5-4 CASSKSGRRAGELFF TGTGCCAGCAGCAAGAGCGGGAGGCGGGCCGGGGAGCTGTTTTTT
TRBJ2-3 NA NA TRBV28 CASSSPGTSGHTQYF TGTGCCAGCAGTTCACCCGGGACAAGCGGCCATACGCAGTATTTT
TRBJ2-7 NA TRBD1 TRBV7-6 CASSDRDRPYEQYF TGTGCCAGCAGCGACCGGGACAGGCCCTACGAGCAGTACTTC
TRBJ2-7 NA TRBD1 TRBV28 CASAERQGVHQSYEQYF TGTGCCAGCGCAGAGCGACAGGGGGTTCATCAGTCCTACGAGCAGTACTTC
TRBJ1-2 NA NA TRBV7-3 CASSLTAGDYGYTF TGTGCCAGCAGCTTAACGGCCGGGGACTATGGCTACACCTTC
TRBJ1-4 NA NA TRBV9 CASSLGLQKEKLFF TGTGCCAGCAGCTTAGGACTGCAGAAAGAAAAACTGTTTTTT
TRBJ2-7 once TRBD2 TRBV9 CASSAGTSGIHEQYF TGTGCCAGCAGCGCGGGGACTAGCGGGATTCACGAGCAGTACTTC
TRBJ1-2 NA TRBD1 TRBV6-6 CASSQGQGYGYTF TGTGCCAGCAGTCAGGGACAGGGCTATGGCTACACCTTC
TRBJ1-2 NA TRBD1 TRBV9 CASSPRTGGIYGYTF TGTGCCAGCAGCCCCAGGACAGGGGGGATCTATGGCTACACCTTC
TRBJ2-7 NA NA TRBV28 CATRMRLAIHEQYF TGTGCCACCCGCATGCGGCTAGCAATCCACGAGCAGTACTTC
TRBJ2-5 NA NA TRBV7-3 CASSLSGRQETQYF TGTGCCAGCAGCTTATCGGGGAGGCAAGAGACCCAGTACTTC
TRBJ1-2 NA TRBD1 TRBV5-4 CASSYRGEGYTF TGTGCCAGCAGCTACAGGGGCGAGGGCTACACCTTC
TRBJ1-5 NA TRBD1 TRBV28 CASSFSLDRVPSEPQHF TGTGCCAGCAGTTTCTCTCTGGACAGGGTTCCCTCTGAGCCCCAGCATTTT
TRBJ2-3 NA NA TRBV5-1 CASRLALTSTDTQYF TGCGCCAGCAGGCTCGCGTTAACTAGCACAGATACGCAGTATTTT
TRBJ2-5 NA NA TRBV3-1/TRBV3-2 CASSRTGVKGAETQYF TGTGCCAGCAGCCGAACCGGAGTGAAAGGGGCAGAGACCCAGTACTTC
TRBJ2-2 NA NA TRBV7-2 CASSRRLAKTGELFF TGTGCCAGCAGCCGTCGTCTAGCGAAGACCGGGGAGCTGTTTTTT
TRBJ1-6 NA NA TRBV9 CASSVAGRVLCNSPLHF TGTGCCAGCAGCGTAGCTGGCAGGGTACTTTGTAATTCACCCCTCCACTTT